These 32 T cell receptor beta chains originate from one sample sequenced in a study of blood T cell repertoires in COVID-19. Produced via immunoSEQ multiplex PCR; TCRdb's table is partial and in-frame only. Among approximately 500,000 clones, roughly 89% were seen once, and the ten largest hold approximately 0.9%. The sequencing sample was made of peripheral blood. These receptors all stem from a man younger than 35 with COVID-19, enrolled during active disease.

The rearrangement uses TRBV5-5 and TRBJ2-1, with a possible D match to TRBD2 (6 bases). The CDR3 is 12 residues long. From germline, CDR1 is SGHKS and CDR2 YYEKEE (reference sequence). Trimming left V 2 bases short and J 13 bases short, with 13 bases between. CDR3 amino acids: CASSFDRRGQFF. The CDR3 coding sequence is TGTGCCAGCAGCTTTGATAGGCGGGGTCAGTTCTTC.

The V call is TRBV27, the J call TRBJ2-2, with 9 bases aligning to TRBD2. CDR1 MNHEY and CDR2 SMNVEV come from the germline V gene (reference sequence). V lost 3 bases, J lost 8 bases, and 13 bases stayed unmatched. This CDR3 is built from 17 residues. The CDR3 nucleotides are TGTGCCAGCAGTTTCCTACGACTAGCGGTAGGGGAGGGGGAGCTGTTTTTT. This translates into CASSFLRLAVGEGELFF.

V is TRBV12-3 or TRBV12-4 and J is TRBJ1-6; TRBD1 matches at 7 bases. The junction had 12 bases not matched to a gene; V was cut back by 10 bases and J by 12 bases. The CDR3 is made up of 13 amino acids. The CDR3 here is CATQTGMGQPLHF. The CDR3 region has the DNA TGTGCCACCCAGACAGGGATGGGTCAACCCCTCCACTTT.

The V call is TRBV5-6, the J call TRBJ2-1, with 11 nucleotides matching TRBD2. This CDR3 is 15 amino acids long. CDR1 and CDR2 from the germline V gene are SGHDT and YYEEEE. The trim removed 0 bases at V and 6 bases at J, leaving 2 bases unmatched. CDR3 in amino acids: CASSLALAGANEQFF. In DNA, the CDR3 is TGTGCCAGCAGCTTGGCACTAGCGGGGGCCAATGAGCAGTTCTTC.

The genes are TRBV27 and TRBJ2-3; D is perhaps TRBD2 (6 bases). V shed 5 bases and J shed 6 bases, with 15 bases lying between them. The CDR3 covers 14 residues. Germline V gives CDR1 MNHEY, CDR2 SMNVEV (reference sequence). CDR3 loop: CASSLGLPPDTQYF. CDR3 sequence (DNA): TGTGCCAGCAGTCTGGGACTTCCCCCGGATACGCAGTATTTT.

The rearrangement links TRBV5-1 to TRBJ1-1; tentatively, D is TRBD1 (6 bases). Germline-derived CDR1 and CDR2 are SGHRS and YFSETQ. The CDR3 totals 14 residues. V was pared by 0 bases and J by 3 bases, with 9 bases between. The CDR3 protein is CASSLGEGDTEAFF. The CDR3 DNA reads as TGCGCCAGCAGCTTGGGGGAGGGGGACACTGAAGCTTTCTTT.

The V and J genes are TRBV5-5 and TRBJ2-7; a weak D match, TRBD2 (5 bases). Trimming took 1 base from V and 0 from J, leaving 8 bases between them. Germline CDR1 and CDR2: SGHKS and YYEKEE (reference sequence). The CDR3 is made up of 14 amino acids. CDR3 sequence: CASSLPGSSYEQYF. The CDR3 DNA reads as TGTGCCAGCAGCTTGCCGGGGAGCTCCTACGAGCAGTACTTC.

Notes on this clone: Other DNA sequences in this specimen translate into the identical CDR3. The V call is TRBV18, the J call TRBJ2-1, with TRBD1 matching over 9 bases. This CDR3 is built from 15 residues. V gave up 3 bases and J gave up 1 base; unmatched junction bases: 1. Per germline, CDR1 KGHSH and CDR2 LQKENI. The CDR3: CASSPGTGSYNEQFF. In nucleotides, the CDR3 is TGTGCCAGCTCACCCGGGACAGGGTCCTACAATGAGCAGTTCTTC.

The gene calls are TRBV28 and TRBJ2-7, with no clear D. V lost 4 bases and J lost 0, with 7 bases in between. This CDR3 contains 13 residues. The germline V gene has CDR1 MDHEN and CDR2 SYDVKM. DNA of the CDR3: TGTGCCAGCAGTTGGCCGTCCTCCTACGAGCAGTACTTC. Its protein is CASSWPSSYEQYF.

V usage is TRBV6-1 and J usage is TRBJ1-3; 7 bases fit TRBD1. The CDR3 sequence is 17 residues long. CDR1 is MNHNS, CDR2 SASEGT, per germline. V lost 1 base and J lost 9; bases outside the gene matches: 15. The chain's CDR3 is CASSEGHRGSSGGTIYF. CDR3 sequence (DNA): TGTGCCAGCAGTGAAGGACACAGGGGAAGCTCTGGAGGCACCATATATTTT.

This sequence joins TRBV24-1 and TRBJ2-2; no clear D gene. CDR3 length equals 16 residues. Deletions cut 4 bases from V and 1 base from J, with 12 bases between. Germline CDR1 KGHDR, CDR2 SFDVKD. This CDR3 reads CATSEQIPRNTGELFF. Here the CDR3 DNA reads TGTGCCACCAGTGAACAAATTCCAAGGAACACCGGGGAGCTGTTTTTT.

Many counts were recorded for this clone. The CDR3: CASGSHGRVDYGYTF. CDR3 bases: TGTGCCAGCGGTTCCCACGGCAGGGTCGACTATGGCTACACCTTC. The rearrangement uses TRBV6-5 and TRBJ1-2; D may be TRBD1 (5 bases). Germline lookup yields CDR1 MNHEY and CDR2 SVGAGI. The V end was cut by 8 bases, the J end by 3 bases, with 19 bases between. This CDR3 comprises 15 residues.

The CDR3 DNA reads as TGTGCCAGTATAACCCAGGGGGCGAGGACTGAAGCTTTCTTT. This sequence encodes CASITQGARTEAFF. V usage is TRBV19 and J usage is TRBJ1-1, with 8 bases fitting TRBD1. CDR3 length equals 14 residues. V shed 7 bases, J shed 5 bases, and the junction held 9 bases outside the gene matches. The germline V gene encodes CDR1 LNHDA and CDR2 SQIVND (reference sequence).

The chain is built from TRBV21-1 and TRBJ2-2; the table's TRBD2 call for D was not verified on the DNA. TRBV21-1 is a pseudogene segment. CDR3 length equals 15 residues. CDR3 residues: CASSNGTSNTGELFF. The DNA for the CDR3 is TGTGCCAGCAGCAATGGGACTTCGAACACCGGGGAGCTGTTTTTT.

This sequence joins TRBV6-2 or TRBV6-3 and TRBJ1-1, with 8 bases identical to TRBD1. V lost 0 bases to trimming and J lost 1 base; unmatched junction nucleotides: 13. Germline values: CDR1 MNHEY, CDR2 SVGEGT. This CDR3 has 19 amino acids. The CDR3 sequence is CASSYSNLGQGARNTEAFF. Written as DNA, the CDR3 is TGTGCCAGCAGTTACTCGAATTTAGGGCAGGGGGCGCGGAACACTGAAGCTTTCTTT.

The chain joins TRBV5-1 to TRBJ2-1, with D maybe TRBD1 (6 bases). Between the trimmed V and J ends, which lost 0 bases and 7 bases, there was a span of 17 bases. Germline CDR1 and CDR2: SGHRS and YFSETQ. The CDR3 extends over 16 amino acids. CDR3 amino acids: CASSLEGTSWVNEQFF. Written as DNA, the CDR3 is TGCGCCAGCAGCTTGGAAGGGACAAGTTGGGTAAATGAGCAGTTCTTC.

This clone was detected only a few times. This chain joins TRBV3-1 (or the pseudogene TRBV3-2) and TRBJ1-1, with D perhaps matching TRBD1 (5 bases). Germline-derived CDR1 and CDR2 are LGHDT and YNNKEL (reference sequence). The CDR3 consists of 15 residues. The V end was cut by 2 bases, the J end by 7 bases, with 17 bases between. The CDR3 DNA reads TGTGCCAGCAGCCAAACCCGGACGGGGGTTGATGAAGCTTTCTTT. It is translated as CASSQTRTGVDEAFF.

The V and J genes are TRBV19 and TRBJ2-3, with TRBD1 matching 9 bases. In germline, CDR1 is LNHDA, CDR2 SQIVND (reference sequence). The CDR3 contains 15 residues. V shed 5 bases, J shed 1 base, and the junction held 4 bases outside the gene matches. For the CDR3, the DNA is TGTGCCAGTAGTTCGGGGACAGGGCGCACAGATACGCAGTATTTT. Encoded protein: CASSSGTGRTDTQYF.

The V call is TRBV11-3, the J call TRBJ1-1, with TRBD1 matching 7 bases. Germline trimming cut 6 bases from V and 2 bases from J; bases unmatched to any gene: 3. CDR3 size: 13 residues. Germline CDR1 and CDR2: SGHNT and YENEEA. The CDR3 DNA reads TGTGCCAGCAGGGGGACAGATAACACTGAAGCTTTCTTT. It specifies CASRGTDNTEAFF.

The chain employs TRBV25-1 and TRBJ1-1; D unresolved. The CDR3 runs 16 residues. Trimming stripped 0 bases from V and 5 bases from J, with 16 bases between. Looked up from germline, CDR1 is MGHDK and CDR2 is SYGVNS. Here the CDR3 DNA reads TGTGCCAGCAGTGAATATCCCGGTCCCGGGGAAACTGAAGCTTTCTTT. Its protein is CASSEYPGPGETEAFF.

The chain recombines TRBV21-1 with TRBJ1-2; TRBD1 reflects the table's D call only, with no check against the DNA. TRBV21-1 is deemed a pseudogene. There are 18 residues in the CDR3. The CDR3 spells CASSKVKQGAKRDYGYTF. CDR3 sequence (DNA): TGTGCCAGCAGCAAAGTGAAACAGGGGGCGAAGAGGGACTATGGCTACACCTTC.

The V gene is TRBV7-2, the J gene TRBJ1-2; the D gene is possibly TRBD1 (5 bases). The CDR3 is 16 residues long. CDR1 is SGHTA and CDR2 is FQGNSA in the germline V gene. Deletions cut 1 base from V and 3 bases from J, with 15 bases between. The CDR3 sequence: CASSLGLGEGHYGYTF. CDR3 nucleotides: TGTGCCAGCAGCTTAGGATTGGGGGAGGGTCACTATGGCTACACCTTC.

The J gene is TRBJ2-1, the V gene TRBV6-5; 9 bases are shared with TRBD2. Losses at the gene ends were 4 bases for V and 0 bases for J; bases not matched to a gene: 4. This CDR3 has 16 amino acids. Looked up from germline, CDR1 is MNHEY and CDR2 is SVGAGI. In DNA, the CDR3 is TGTGCCAGCAGTTTCACTAGCGGGCTCTCCTACAATGAGCAGTTCTTC. It yields the protein CASSFTSGLSYNEQFF.

The chain employs TRBV14 and TRBJ2-3; no reliable D call. Germline assignment: CDR1 SGHDN and CDR2 FVKESK. This CDR3 has 12 amino acids. The germline V and J ends were trimmed by 4 bases and 2 bases, with 4 bases remaining between them. CDR3 bases: TGTGCCAGCAGCCCGTTCACAGATACGCAGTATTTT. Protein: CASSPFTDTQYF.

This clone occurred a few times. This chain uses TRBV2 with TRBJ2-3; 7 positions agree with TRBD1. The CDR3 runs to 14 residues. Per germline, CDR1 SNHLY and CDR2 FYNNEI. V dropped 4 bases and J dropped 2; count of bases not matched to a gene: 3. DNA of the CDR3: TGTGCCAGCAGTGCACAGGGGATCACAGATACGCAGTATTTT. Its translation: CASSAQGITDTQYF. The full variable domain, its missing parts supplied by reference TRBV2 and TRBJ2-3, is EPEVTQTPSHQVTQMGQEVILRCVPISNHLYFYWYRQILGQKVEFLVSFYNNEISEKSEIFDDQFSVERPDGSNFTLKIRSTKLEDSAMYFCASSAQGITDTQYFGPGTRLTVL.

V and J are TRBV9 and TRBJ2-2; 10 bases align to TRBD1. CDR3 length: 16 residues. The germline V gene has CDR1 SGDLS and CDR2 YYNGEE. V dropped 0 bases and J dropped 6; count of bases not matched to a gene: 5. The CDR3 sequence: CASSVGSGQGSGELFF. The CDR3 region has the DNA TGTGCCAGCAGCGTAGGTTCGGGACAGGGGTCCGGGGAGCTGTTTTTT.

The V gene is TRBV19, the J gene TRBJ1-3, with D maybe TRBD1 (6 bases). The CDR3 contains 15 residues. Germline V lookup: CDR1 LNHDA, CDR2 SQIVND (reference sequence). V lost 6 bases and J lost 4, with 16 bases in between. The CDR3 DNA reads as TGTGCCAGTAGGCCCTCAGGGGCCTCCGGAAACACCATATATTTT. Protein sequence: CASRPSGASGNTIYF. Drawing the rest from reference TRBV19 and TRBJ1-3, the complete variable domain is DGGITQSPKYLFRKEGQNVTLSCEQNLNHDAMYWYRQDPGQGLRLIYYSQIVNDFQKGDIAEGYSVSREKKESFPLTVTSAQKNPTAFYLCASRPSGASGNTIYFGEGSWLTVV.

The V and J genes are TRBV15 and TRBJ2-7, with 8 bases that match TRBD2. The CDR3 covers 14 residues. Losses at the gene ends were 1 base for V and 6 bases for J; bases not matched to a gene: 5. Germline CDR1 is LNHNV and CDR2 is YYDKDF (reference sequence). CDR3 region: CATSRGGLGLEQYF. The DNA of the CDR3 is TGTGCCACCAGCAGAGGGGGACTAGGCCTCGAGCAGTACTTC.

V and J are TRBV7-8 and TRBJ2-1, with D perhaps TRBD2 (5 bases). This CDR3 region has 15 residues. Trimming shortened V by 8 bases and J by 4 bases, and 18 bases separated the two germline ends. CDR1 is SGHVS and CDR2 is FQNEAQ in the germline V gene. The CDR3 reads CASGSGREHYNEQFF. CDR3 in DNA: TGTGCCAGCGGAAGCGGTCGCGAACATTACAATGAGCAGTTCTTC.

This clone was recorded only once. This chain links TRBV29-1 with TRBJ2-7; 7 bases are a match to TRBD2. The CDR3 runs to 14 residues. Unmatched junction bases numbered 8, after V lost 4 bases and J lost 2 bases. The germline V gene has CDR1 SQVTM and CDR2 ANQGSEA. The CDR3 spells CSVVKRGLTYEQYF. CDR3 DNA: TGCAGCGTTGTCAAGCGGGGACTAACCTACGAGCAGTACTTC.

This chain connects TRBV12-5 to TRBJ2-7; weak D call: TRBD1 (6 bases). Trimming took off 6 bases at V and 2 bases at J, with 11 bases between the two ends. The CDR3 contains 13 residues. Germline V gene sequence: CDR1 LGHNT, CDR2 FRNRAP. The CDR3 reads CASGKDRTYEQYF. CDR3 sequence (DNA): TGTGCTAGTGGCAAGGACAGAACCTACGAGCAGTACTTC.

This chain connects TRBV3-1 (or the pseudogene TRBV3-2) to TRBJ2-3, with 11 bases lining up with TRBD2. The CDR3 consists of 18 residues. V dropped 6 bases and J dropped 2; count of bases not matched to a gene: 13. Germline V gene data show CDR1 as LGHDT and CDR2 as YNNKEL (reference sequence). For the CDR3, the DNA is TGTGCCAGCAGATCCGGGACTAGCGGAAACTACCTCACAGATACGCAGTATTTT. It codes for CASRSGTSGNYLTDTQYF.